Reported below is one T cell receptor beta chain. What it binds is unknown. Treatment of the sample: 19 received Ad26.COV2.S at low or high dose, single or two shots; 5 received placebo; per-sample allocation not given. Repertoires come from day 63 after the first vaccine or placebo injection. Trimming left V 4 bases short and J 2 bases short, with 15 bases between. Germline V gene data show CDR1 as MGHRA and CDR2 as YSYEKL. The CDR3 spans 15 residues. Sequenced by immunoSEQ multiplex PCR; TCRdb stores in-frame clones only, minus some. The profile shows 320,000 or so clones, 85% to 90% of them singletons. The data derive from a study of Ad26.COV2.S vaccination and SARS-CoV-2 variants. Overall study results and limits: Spike-specific CD8+ and CD4+ T cell responses reportedly showed substantial breadth after vaccination.

The chain has TRBV4-1 and TRBJ2-7, with unresolved D. The material sequenced was peripheral blood, taken in a trial of Ad26.COV2.S vaccine versus placebo. This receptor was identified in a person aged 18-60 years who received the Ad26.COV2.S COVID-19 vaccine or a placebo. The CDR3 DNA is TGCGCCAGCAGCCTATTTCACCAAGGGACCTACGAGCAGTACTTC. It yields the protein CASSLFHQGTYEQYF.